The T cell receptor (beta chain) under discussion was sequenced for a study of blood T cell repertoires in COVID-19. CDR1 is LNHDA and CDR2 is SQIVND in the germline V gene (reference sequence). This CDR3 region has 13 residues. V dropped 5 bases and J dropped 4 bases, with 12 bases sitting between them. Original handling: How many nucleated cells were present was estimated from reference gene primer amplification. Some clones are missing from TCRdb's copy, which holds only in-frame ones; the method was immunoSEQ multiplex PCR. That table is the source of V, J and clone size, and D and trimming were worked out from the DNA. The data show about 89,000 clones, 80% seen once. This clone has a single count.

What was sequenced was peripheral blood. J is TRBJ2-7 and V is TRBV19, with D perhaps matching TRBD1 (8 bases). The sequence derives from a woman of 80 years or more with acute or convalescent COVID-19. This CDR3 is CASSVQGGYEQYF. In DNA form, the CDR3 reads TGTGCCAGTAGTGTACAGGGGGGGTACGAGCAGTACTTC.